This T cell receptor (beta chain) was recorded in a study of blood T cell repertoires in COVID-19 (dated by TCRdb to about 2020). For context, the study as a whole: Samples covering the acute and convalescent phases of COVID-19 were provided by collaborators in the United States, Italy and Spain. The sample metadata nearly always contained a de-identified subject ID, COVID-19 status, age in years and sex. Deeply sampled blood TCRbeta repertoires from subjects exposed to, actively infected with, or recovered from COVID-19 were included in the dataset. The samples were drawn from the first 160 participants of the ongoing ImmuneRACE study and from 1,200 or so subjects provided by 6 global collaborators. Where available, HLA class I and class II types were taken from metadata supplied by the sample provider and were not determined by assay-based typing. The repertoires were released in a freely available public database meant as a resource for research on the immune response to SARS-CoV-2. The prospective study material was composed of cDNA or gDNA derived from T cells, B-cell-depleted T cells, or PBMCs.

TCRbeta CDR3 regions were amplified from genomic DNA by means of the immunoSEQ Assay, a bias-controlled multiplex PCR. In the original analysis: The number of nucleated cells in each sample was estimated from the amplification of reference gene primers within the assay. To quantify the absolute abundance of each unique TCRbeta CDR3 rearrangement, sequence reads were collapsed and filtered. For each sample, productive Simpson clonality was calculated as the square root of Simpson's diversity index across productive rearrangements. In TCRdb, the immuneACCESS table is reduced to in-frame sequences with V and J assigned. These tables do not hold every clone; where another copy was compared, an unresolved V gene accounts for under half, and the others remain unexplained. V, J and clone size are those of that table, while D and trimming were read from the DNA. The sample table lists 100,000 to 150,000 clones, approximately 87% of them with a count of one. Roughly 30% of the sample is in the top ten clones.

This clone was seen just once. This receptor's antigen is unknown. No per-base quality is available; no much larger clone lies one base away. On the study overall, not on this receptor specifically: The quantity of clinical and demographic metadata differed by source and by participant and was supplied without curation.

Whole blood was collected in K2EDTA tubes by collaborating institutions according to the institutions' own protocols. For TCRbeta analysis, collaborator samples were shipped as frozen whole blood, as isolated PBMCs, or as DNA extracted from either sample type. From a lookup of the germline V gene, CDR1 and CDR2 are SGHDN and FVKESK. V ends up 4 bases short and J 0 bases short, with an unmatched junction base count of 5. The CDR3 numbers 17 residues from cysteine through phenylalanine. The entry retains the CDR3 DNA only, 51 bases that are in frame from base 1. This sequence uses TRBV14 and TRBJ2-2, with 10 bases matching TRBD2. Sequenced: peripheral blood. This TCR came from a woman in her 70s with acute or convalescent COVID-19. The DNA is as follows: TGTGCCAGCAGCCTCCGACTAGCGGGTACGAACACCGGGGAGCTGTTTTTT. It codes for CASSLRLAGTNTGELFF.